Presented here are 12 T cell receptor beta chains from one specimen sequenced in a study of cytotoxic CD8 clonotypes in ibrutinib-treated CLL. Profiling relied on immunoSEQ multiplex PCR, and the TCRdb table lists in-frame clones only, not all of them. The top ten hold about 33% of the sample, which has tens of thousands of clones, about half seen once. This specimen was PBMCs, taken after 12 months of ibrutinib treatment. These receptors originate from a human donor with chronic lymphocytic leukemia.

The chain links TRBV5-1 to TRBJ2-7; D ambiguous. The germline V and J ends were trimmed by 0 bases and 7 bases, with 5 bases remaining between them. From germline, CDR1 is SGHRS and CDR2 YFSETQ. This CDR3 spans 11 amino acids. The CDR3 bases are TGCGCCAGCAGCTTGGCGGAGGAGCAGTACTTC. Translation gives CASSLAEEQYF.

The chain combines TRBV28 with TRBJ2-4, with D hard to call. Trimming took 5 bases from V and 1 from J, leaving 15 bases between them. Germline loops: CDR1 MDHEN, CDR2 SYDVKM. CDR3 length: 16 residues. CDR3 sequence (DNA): TGTGCCAGCAGTCCGCCCGGTCTCGAGGCCAAAAACATTCAGTACTTC. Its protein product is CASSPPGLEAKNIQYF.

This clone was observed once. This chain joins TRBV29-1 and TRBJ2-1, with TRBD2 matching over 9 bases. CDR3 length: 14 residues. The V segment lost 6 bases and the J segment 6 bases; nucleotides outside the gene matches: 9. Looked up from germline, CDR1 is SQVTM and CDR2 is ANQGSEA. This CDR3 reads CSVKGSGRSNEQFF. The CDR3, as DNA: TGCAGCGTGAAGGGTAGCGGGAGAAGCAATGAGCAGTTCTTC.

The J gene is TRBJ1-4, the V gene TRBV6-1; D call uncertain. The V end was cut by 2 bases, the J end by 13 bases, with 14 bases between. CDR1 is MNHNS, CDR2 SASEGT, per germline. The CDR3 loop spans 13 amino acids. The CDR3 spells CASSELPRTVLFF. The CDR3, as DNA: TGTGCCAGCAGTGAATTGCCGCGGACGGTACTGTTTTTT.

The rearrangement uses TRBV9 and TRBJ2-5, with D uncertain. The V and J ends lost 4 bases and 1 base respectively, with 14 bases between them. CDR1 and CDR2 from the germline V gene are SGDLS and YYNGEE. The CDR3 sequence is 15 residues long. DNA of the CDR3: TGTGCCAGCAGCCAAGATACGTGGCCCCAAGAGACCCAGTACTTC. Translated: CASSQDTWPQETQYF.

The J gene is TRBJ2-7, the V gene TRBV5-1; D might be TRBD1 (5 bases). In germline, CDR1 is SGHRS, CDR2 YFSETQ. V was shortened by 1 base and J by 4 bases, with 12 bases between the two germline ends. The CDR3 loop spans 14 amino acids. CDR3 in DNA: TGCGCCAGCAGCTTGTTCCAGGGTAGTTACGAGCAGTACTTC. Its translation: CASSLFQGSYEQYF.

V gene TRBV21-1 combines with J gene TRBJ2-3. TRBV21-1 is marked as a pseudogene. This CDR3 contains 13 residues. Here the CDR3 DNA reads TGTGCCAGCAGCAAAGGTTGGGACGGTACGCAGTATTTT. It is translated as CASSKGWDGTQYF.

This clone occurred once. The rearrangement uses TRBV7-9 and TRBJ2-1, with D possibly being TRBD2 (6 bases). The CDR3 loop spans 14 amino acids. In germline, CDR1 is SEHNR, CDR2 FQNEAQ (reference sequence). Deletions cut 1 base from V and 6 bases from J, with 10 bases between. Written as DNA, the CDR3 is TGTGCCAGCAGCTTAGGGTTGGGGGGCAATGAGCAGTTCTTC. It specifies CASSLGLGGNEQFF.

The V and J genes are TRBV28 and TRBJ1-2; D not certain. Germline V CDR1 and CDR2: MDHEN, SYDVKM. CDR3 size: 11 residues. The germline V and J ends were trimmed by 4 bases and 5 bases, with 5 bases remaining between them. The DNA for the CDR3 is TGTGCCAGCAGTTCCTTATATGGCTACACCTTC. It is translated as CASSSLYGYTF.

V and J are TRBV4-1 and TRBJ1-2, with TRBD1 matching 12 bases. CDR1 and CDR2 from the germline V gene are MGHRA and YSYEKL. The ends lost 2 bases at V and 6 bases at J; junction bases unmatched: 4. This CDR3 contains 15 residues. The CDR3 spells CASSQPGQGAHGYTF. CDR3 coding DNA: TGCGCCAGCAGCCAACCGGGACAGGGGGCACATGGCTACACCTTC.

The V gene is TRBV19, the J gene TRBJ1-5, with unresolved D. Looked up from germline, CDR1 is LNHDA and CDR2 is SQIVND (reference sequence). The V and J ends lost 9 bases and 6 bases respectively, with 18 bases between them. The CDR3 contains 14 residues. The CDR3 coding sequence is TGTGCCAGCGAGAGCTTGGGGTGGGGTCAGCCCCAGCATTTT. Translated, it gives CASESLGWGQPQHF.

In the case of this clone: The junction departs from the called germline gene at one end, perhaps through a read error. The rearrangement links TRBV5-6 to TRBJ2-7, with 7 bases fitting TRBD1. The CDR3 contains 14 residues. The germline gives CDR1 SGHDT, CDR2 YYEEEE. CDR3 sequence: CASSLGIDREQQRF. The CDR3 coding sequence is TGTGCCAGCAGCTTGGGGATAGACAGGGAACAGCAACGATTC.